This TCR beta chain came from a study of control samples from healthy donors and cancer patients. V was shortened by 5 bases and J by 2 bases, with 10 bases between the two germline ends. This CDR3 spans 13 amino acids. Germline V gene lookup returns CDR1 MNHEY and CDR2 SMNVEV (reference sequence). TCRdb's table, derived via immunoSEQ multiplex PCR, lists solely in-frame clones and lacks some. The sample contains about 84,000 clones, 80% to 90% of which appear only once. The chain is built from TRBV27 and TRBJ2-7, with a weak D call TRBD1 (5 bases). The material sequenced was PBMCs. The source of this sequence is a man in his sixties with head and neck cancer. Here the CDR3 DNA reads TGTGCCAGCAGTAGACAGCCACCCTACGAGCAGTACTTC. Its translation is CASSRQPPYEQYF.